These 8 T cell receptor beta chains share one sample of origin, sequenced in a study of control samples from healthy donors and cancer patients. Only in-frame clones appear in the TCRdb table, and some are missing; sequencing was by immunoSEQ multiplex PCR. The repertoire consists of 70,000 to 95,000 clones, with 93% occurring once and the leading ten covering about 1.3%. Sequencing was carried out using PBMCs. Receptors originate from a woman between 40 and 55 years old with lung cancer.

The chain has TRBV11-2 and TRBJ2-1; D is possibly TRBD2 (5 bases). CDR3 length: 16 residues. With 5 bases removed from V and 7 bases from J, the gap between germline ends came to 21 bases. Germline V gives CDR1 SGHAT, CDR2 FQNNGV. The chain's CDR3 is CASSLLRGTRRNEQFF. The CDR3 nucleotides are TGTGCCAGCAGCCTCCTTCGGGGTACCAGGCGTAATGAGCAGTTCTTC.

The chain has TRBV19 and TRBJ1-1; possible D gene TRBD1, 6 bases. The CDR3 length is 14 residues. The germline V gene encodes CDR1 LNHDA and CDR2 SQIVND (reference sequence). V was cut by 1 base and J by 5 bases, with 11 bases left in between. The CDR3 DNA reads as TGTGCCAGTAGTATAGGTCAGGGGCGGACTGAAGCTTTCTTT. As protein: CASSIGQGRTEAFF.

A note on this clone: Compared with germline, one end of the junction differs, possibly owing to a read error. The chain combines TRBV5-4 with TRBJ2-7; 7 bases are shared with TRBD1. This CDR3 is 13 amino acids long. CDR1 SGHNT and CDR2 YYREEE come from the germline V gene (reference sequence). CDR3 sequence (DNA): TGTGCCAGCAGCCCCAGGGGGACGTACGGGCAGTACTTC. It translates to CASSPRGTYGQYF.

This rearrangement joins TRBV2 to TRBJ2-3, with TRBD1 as a possible D gene (6 bases). This CDR3 comprises 15 residues. With 0 bases removed from V and 6 bases from J, the gap between germline ends came to 13 bases. The germline gives CDR1 SNHLY, CDR2 FYNNEI. This CDR3 reads CASSEAGTQRDTQYF. The DNA for the CDR3 is TGTGCCAGCAGTGAAGCGGGGACACAAAGGGATACGCAGTATTTT.

The rearrangement joins TRBV5-1 to TRBJ1-2, with D tentatively TRBD1 (5 bases). Germline V CDR1 and CDR2: SGHRS, YFSETQ. This CDR3 region has 15 residues. Deletions cut 4 bases from V and 0 bases from J, with 13 bases between. CDR3 nucleotide sequence: TGCGCCAGCAGCGATTGGGACGTCCCTAACTATGGCTACACCTTC. Protein: CASSDWDVPNYGYTF. The variable domain in full, completed from reference TRBV5-1 and TRBJ1-2, reads KAGVTQTPRYLIKTRGQQVTLSCSPISGHRSVSWYQQTPGQGLQFLFEYFSETQRNKGNFPGRFSGRQFSNSRSEMNVSTLELGDSALYLCASSDWDVPNYGYTFGSGTRLTVV.

The chain has TRBV30 and TRBJ1-2, with D hard to call. The V end lost 3 bases, the J end lost 4 bases, and 9 bases lay between the germline ends. CDR3 length: 12 amino acids. Germline CDR1 reads GTSNPN; CDR2 reads SVGIG (reference sequence). CDR3 in amino acids: CAWREVVYGYTF. CDR3 bases: TGTGCCTGGAGAGAGGTAGTCTATGGCTACACCTTC.

The chain employs TRBV7-9 and TRBJ2-3; either TRBD1 or TRBD2 may supply D (5 bases each). V lost 3 bases and J 2 bases, leaving 15 bases between the germline ends. Germline assignment: CDR1 SEHNR and CDR2 FQNEAQ (reference sequence). The CDR3 runs to 16 residues. CDR3 nucleotide sequence: TGTGCCAGCAGCTTCCCCGTTGAGGGGTACACAGATACGCAGTATTTT. It codes for CASSFPVEGYTDTQYF.

This chain uses TRBV19 with TRBJ1-5; no clear D gene. Germline V gene sequence: CDR1 LNHDA, CDR2 SQIVND (reference sequence). The length of the CDR3 is 13 residues. V was trimmed by 11 bases and J by 0 bases, leaving 11 bases between them. CDR3 residues: CAGGIASNQPQHF. The CDR3 nucleotides are TGTGCCGGCGGGATAGCTAGCAATCAGCCCCAGCATTTT.